The 9 T cell receptor beta chains below come from one sample, sequenced in a study of OX40 agonist ivuxolimab in advanced cancers. The protocol was immunoSEQ multiplex PCR, while the TCRdb copy is restricted to in-frame clones and leaves out a portion. The sample contains 50,000 or so clones, 70% to 85% of which appear only once. This specimen consisted of CD4+ or CD8+ T cells sorted from blood, obtained in a trial of the OX40 agonist ivuxolimab. The source of these receptors is an adult with an advanced solid tumor such as melanoma, head and neck, liver or kidney cancer.

This clone was counted between two and nine times. V and J are TRBV10-2 and TRBJ2-3; D not resolved. There are 13 residues in the CDR3. Germline loops: CDR1 WSHSY, CDR2 SAAADI. V dropped 6 bases and J dropped 3 bases, with 10 bases sitting between them. For the CDR3, the DNA is TGCGCCAGCAGCCTTCTAGGGACAGATACGCAGTATTTT. Its protein is CASSLLGTDTQYF.

The chain uses TRBV2 and TRBJ1-1; D remains ambiguous. Trimming removed 1 base from V and 3 bases from J, with 6 bases in between. CDR1 is SNHLY, CDR2 FYNNEI, per germline. The CDR3 contains 13 residues. The DNA of the CDR3 is TGTGCCAGCAGTGAAGGGCCTGACACTGAAGCTTTCTTT. The encoded protein is CASSEGPDTEAFF.

The chain is built from TRBV11-3 and TRBJ1-1; 7 bases are shared with TRBD1. The CDR3 runs to 13 residues. V lost 2 bases to trimming and J lost 7 bases; unmatched junction nucleotides: 4. Germline CDR1 is SGHNT and CDR2 is YENEEA. The CDR3 sequence is CASSLFPGGEAFF. DNA for the CDR3: TGTGCCAGCAGCTTATTCCCAGGGGGTGAAGCTTTCTTT.

The chain links TRBV5-1 to TRBJ1-1; D is ambiguous. The CDR3 sequence is 11 residues long. Germline values: CDR1 SGHRS, CDR2 YFSETQ. V dropped 5 bases and J dropped 7 bases, with 9 bases sitting between them. CDR3 DNA: TGCGCCAGCAGGCATGGTTATGAAGCTTTCTTT. This translates into CASRHGYEAFF.

V gene TRBV7-2 combines with J gene TRBJ1-1; D is undetermined. V was cut by 5 bases and J by 8 bases, with 9 bases left in between. This CDR3 contains 11 residues. Germline V gives CDR1 SGHTA, CDR2 FQGNSA. The CDR3 spells CASSQLTEAFF. Here the CDR3 DNA reads TGTGCCAGCAGCCAATTGACGGAAGCTTTCTTT.

This rearrangement joins TRBV19 to TRBJ1-2; D call uncertain. Trimming cost V 3 bases and J 4 bases, with 9 bases left between them. The germline CDR1 and CDR2 sequences are LNHDA and SQIVND (reference sequence). The CDR3 has 13 residues. The CDR3 region is CASSIGVIYGYTF. CDR3 DNA: TGTGCCAGTAGTATCGGGGTAATCTATGGCTACACCTTC.

This chain uses TRBV6-1 with TRBJ2-7, with 10 positions matching TRBD1. Germline assignment: CDR1 MNHNS and CDR2 SASEGT. The CDR3 runs to 15 residues. V lost 2 bases and J lost 2; bases outside the gene matches: 3. The CDR3 protein is CASSERTGGTYEQYF. CDR3 sequence (DNA): TGTGCCAGCAGTGAAAGGACAGGGGGAACCTACGAGCAGTACTTC.

This chain uses TRBV7-8 with TRBJ2-7, with 8 bases fitting TRBD2. Germline V gene data show CDR1 as SGHVS and CDR2 as FQNEAQ. V lost 3 bases to trimming and J lost 6 bases; unmatched junction nucleotides: 16. The CDR3 is made up of 17 amino acids. The CDR3 here is CASSFLPPGLGRIEQYF. CDR3 nucleotides: TGTGCCAGCAGCTTTCTCCCACCGGGACTAGGAAGGATCGAGCAGTACTTC.

The V and J genes are TRBV2 and TRBJ1-4; D possibly corresponds to TRBD1 (5 bases). Germline CDR1 SNHLY, CDR2 FYNNEI. Trimming removed 6 bases from V and 3 bases from J, with 8 bases in between. The CDR3 is made up of 13 amino acids. The CDR3 is CASRGRSNEKLFF. The CDR3 DNA reads TGTGCCAGCAGGGGACGGTCTAATGAAAAACTGTTTTTT.